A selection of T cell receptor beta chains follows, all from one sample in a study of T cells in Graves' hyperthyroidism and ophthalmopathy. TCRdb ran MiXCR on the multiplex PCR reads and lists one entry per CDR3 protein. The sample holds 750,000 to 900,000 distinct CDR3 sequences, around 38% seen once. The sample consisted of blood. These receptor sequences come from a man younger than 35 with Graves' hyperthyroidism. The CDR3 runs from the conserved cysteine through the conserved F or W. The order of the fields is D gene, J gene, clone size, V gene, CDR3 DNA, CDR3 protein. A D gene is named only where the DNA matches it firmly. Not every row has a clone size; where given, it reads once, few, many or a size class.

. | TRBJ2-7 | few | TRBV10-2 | TGCGCCAGCAGTGAGTCGATCAGCCCCTACGAGCAGTACTTC | CASSESISPYEQYF
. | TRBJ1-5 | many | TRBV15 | TGTGCCACCAGCAGAGATTCTGGTAGCAATCAGCCCCAGCATTTT | CATSRDSGSNQPQHF
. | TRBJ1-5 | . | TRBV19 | TGTGCCAGTAGTATAGGGCATCAGCCCCAGCATTTT | CASSIGHQPQHF
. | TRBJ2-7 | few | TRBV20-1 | TGCAGTGCTTGCACAGGGTCCCACGAGCAGTACTTC | CSACTGSHEQYF
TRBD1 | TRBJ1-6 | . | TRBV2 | TGTGCCAGCCCCTACGAGGGGGCATTTTCACCCCTCCACTTT | CASPYEGAFSPLHF
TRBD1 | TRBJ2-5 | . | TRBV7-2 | TGTGCCAGCAGATCGGACAGGGAGGAGACCCAGTACTTC | CASRSDREETQYF
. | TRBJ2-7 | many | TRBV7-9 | TGTGCCAGCGGCCCGGAAAGCTACGAGCAGTACTTC | CASGPESYEQYF
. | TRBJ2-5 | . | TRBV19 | TGTGCCAGTAGTTCATACAGCAGCGAGTACCAAGAGACCCAGTACTTC | CASSSYSSEYQETQYF
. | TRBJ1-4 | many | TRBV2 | TGTGCCAGTTTACAGGTCGCCAATGAAAAACTGTTTTTT | CASLQVANEKLFF
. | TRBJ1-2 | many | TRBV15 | TGTGCCACCAGCAGGAAGACCGGCAGCTATGGCTACACCTTC | CATSRKTGSYGYTF
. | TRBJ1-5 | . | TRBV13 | TGTGCCAGCAGCCCGTCCCTTTCTCAGCCCCAGCATTTT | CASSPSLSQPQHF
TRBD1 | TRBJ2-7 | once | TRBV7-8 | TGTGCCAGCATGGGACAGCTTAACACCTACGAGCAGTACTTC | CASMGQLNTYEQYF
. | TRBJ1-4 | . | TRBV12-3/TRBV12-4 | TGTGCCAGCAGTTACCATGTCACCTCTAATGAAAAACTGTTTTTT | CASSYHVTSNEKLFF
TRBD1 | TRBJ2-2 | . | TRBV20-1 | TGCAGTGCTAGACAGGGGGCCTTGTACACCGGGGAGCTGTTTTTT | CSARQGALYTGELFF
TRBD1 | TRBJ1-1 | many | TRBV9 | TGTGCCAGCAGCGCAACAGGGGGCAAGACCACTGAAGCTTTCTTT | CASSATGGKTTEAFF
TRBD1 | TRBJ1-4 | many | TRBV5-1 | TGCGCCAGCAGCTTGGGACAGGGTTCGGAAAAACTGTTTTTT | CASSLGQGSEKLFF
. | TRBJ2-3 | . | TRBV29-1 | TGCAGTTTTACCCGGACCGATACGCAGTATTTT | CSFTRTDTQYF
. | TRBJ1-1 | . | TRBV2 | TGTGCCAGCAGTGAAAGCCCGGCGGATGAGGAAGCTTTCTTT | CASSESPADEEAFF
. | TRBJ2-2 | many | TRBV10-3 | TGTGCCATTGGTTCTACGAACACCGGGGAGCTGTTTTTT | CAIGSTNTGELFF
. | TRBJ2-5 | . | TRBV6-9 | TGTGCCGCCAGGGAACAAGAGACCCAGTACTTC | CAAREQETQYF
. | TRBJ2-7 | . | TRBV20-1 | TGCAGTGCTCAGAGAGGGGAGGGGGCCCACGAGCAGTACTTC | CSAQRGEGAHEQYF
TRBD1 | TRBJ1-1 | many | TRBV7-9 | TGTGCCAGCAGCGGCGGACAGGTCAACACTGAAGCTTTCTTT | CASSGGQVNTEAFF
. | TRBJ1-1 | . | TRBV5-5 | . | CASSFGPGTGIDLFDF
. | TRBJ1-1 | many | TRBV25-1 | TGTGCCAGCAGTGACTCCGAGTGGGGGGAAGCTTTCTTT | CASSDSEWGEAFF
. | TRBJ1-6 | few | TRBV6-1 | TGTGCCAGCAGACCCGGATGGATTTCCTCACCCCTCCACTTT | CASRPGWISSPLHF
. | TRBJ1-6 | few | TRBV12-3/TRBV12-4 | TGTGCCAGCAGCCAAGGGAGGGGAGCCAATTCACCCCTCCACTTT | CASSQGRGANSPLHF
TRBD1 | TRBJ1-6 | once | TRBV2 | TGTGCCAGCAGAGAACAGGGGGCGAATTCACCCCTCCACTTT | CASREQGANSPLHF
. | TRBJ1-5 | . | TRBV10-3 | TGTGCCATCAGCGGGACGGACGGTCAGCCCCAGCATTTT | CAISGTDGQPQHF
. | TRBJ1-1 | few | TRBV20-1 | TGCAGTGCTAGAGAAGGGGTGGGCACTGAAGCTTTCTTT | CSAREGVGTEAFF
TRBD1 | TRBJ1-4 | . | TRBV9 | TGTGCCAGCAGCCCACGGGACAGAAATGAAAAACTGTTTTTT | CASSPRDRNEKLFF
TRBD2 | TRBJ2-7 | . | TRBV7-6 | TGTGCCAGCAGCCAACTCCCAGAGCGGGACCCCTACGAGCAGTACTTC | CASSQLPERDPYEQYF
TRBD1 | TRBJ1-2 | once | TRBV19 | TGTGCCAGTAGTATGGTTGGACAGGGTTACTGGGGCTACACCTTC | CASSMVGQGYWGYTF
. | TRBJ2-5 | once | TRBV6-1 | TGTGCCAGCAGTGAAGCGGTAGAACAAGAGACCCAGTACTTC | CASSEAVEQETQYF
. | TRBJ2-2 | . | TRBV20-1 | TGCAGTGCTAGAGTGGGTAGCTTTGACACCGGGGAGCTGTTTTTT | CSARVGSFDTGELFF
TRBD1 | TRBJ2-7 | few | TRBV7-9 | TGTGCCAGCAGCAAAGGGGGCAGGGACTCCTACGAGCAGTACTTC | CASSKGGRDSYEQYF
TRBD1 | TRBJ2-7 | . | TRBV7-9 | TGTGCCAGCGGGACAGAGAGCAATGAGCAGTACTTC | CASGTESNEQYF
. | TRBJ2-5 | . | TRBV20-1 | TGCAGTGCTAGAGATACGGGCCAGGGGTTGGGGGAGACCCAGTACTTC | CSARDTGQGLGETQYF
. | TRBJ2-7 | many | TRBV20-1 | TGCAGTGCTTCCGACGGGAAGTCCTACGAGCAGTACTTC | CSASDGKSYEQYF
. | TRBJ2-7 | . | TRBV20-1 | TGCAGCTCACTGGCTACCCCCTACGAGCAGTACTTC | CSSLATPYEQYF
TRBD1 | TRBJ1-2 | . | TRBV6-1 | TGTGCCAGCAGGTACAGGGGAAACTATGGCTACACCTTC | CASRYRGNYGYTF
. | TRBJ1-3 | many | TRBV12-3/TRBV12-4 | TGCGCCAGCAGCTTGTGGGGATCTGGAAACACCATATATTTT | CASSLWGSGNTIYF
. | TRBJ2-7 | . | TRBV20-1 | TGCAGTGCTAGAGGGCCAGGAAACTACGAGCAGTACTTC | CSARGPGNYEQYF
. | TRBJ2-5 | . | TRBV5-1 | TGCGCCAGCAGCTTGGGCGTCCAAATAGGAGAGACCCAGTACTTC | CASSLGVQIGETQYF
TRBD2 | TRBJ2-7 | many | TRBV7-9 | TGTGCCAGCAGCCCGACTAGCGGGGGCTCCTACGAGCAGTACTTC | CASSPTSGGSYEQYF